This paragraph covers one TCR beta chain sequence. Its antigen is unknown. A much larger clone differs by one base, so this may be a read error. Other DNA variants within this sample encode the same CDR3. Trimming took off 5 bases at V and 10 bases at J, with 9 bases between the two ends. CDR1 and CDR2 (germline): DFQATT, SNEGSKA (reference sequence). The CDR3 is made up of 11 amino acids. The data stem from a study of metastatic and nonmetastatic thyroid tumors. Study-level findings and limits: According to reports, the diversity of TCR beta was significantly higher in malignant thyroid tumors than in benign nodules, and this held in both blood and tumor samples.

Before thyroid surgery, none of the patients had received any treatment. TCRdb re-analyzed the PCR reads using MiXCR. Of 85,000 to 95,000 clones in the sample, more than 13% were seen once. This clonotype originated in a female donor with papillary thyroid cancer or a benign thyroid nodule (not recorded which). Some clones in this sample may be carry-over from other donors' samples. The sequencing input was blood. This rearrangement joins TRBV20-1 to TRBJ1-6; no reliable D call. As DNA, the CDR3 is TGCAGTGCTGTTACCAGCTCACCCCTCCACTTT. Translation: CSAVTSSPLHF.